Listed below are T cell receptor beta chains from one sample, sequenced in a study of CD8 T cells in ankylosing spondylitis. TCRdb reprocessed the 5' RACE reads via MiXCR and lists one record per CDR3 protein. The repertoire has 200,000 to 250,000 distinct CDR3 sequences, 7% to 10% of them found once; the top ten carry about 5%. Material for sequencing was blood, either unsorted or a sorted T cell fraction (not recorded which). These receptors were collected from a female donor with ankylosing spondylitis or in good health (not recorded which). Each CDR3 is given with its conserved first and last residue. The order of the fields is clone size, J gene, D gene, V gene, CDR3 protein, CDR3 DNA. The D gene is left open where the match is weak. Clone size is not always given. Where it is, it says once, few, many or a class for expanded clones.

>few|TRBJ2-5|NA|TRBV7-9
CASSLGDSGKETQYF
TGTGCCAGCAGCTTAGGGGACTCCGGAAAAGAGACCCAGTACTTC
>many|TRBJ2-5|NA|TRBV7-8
CASSSQQGPSKTQYF
TGTGCCAGCAGCAGCCAACAGGGCCCCTCAAAGACCCAGTACTTC
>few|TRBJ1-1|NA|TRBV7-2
CASSPRSFTEAFF
TGTGCCAGCAGCCCAAGGAGTTTCACTGAAGCTTTCTTT
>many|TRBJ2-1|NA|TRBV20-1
CSANSRTDEQFF
TGCAGTGCTAACTCTAGGACTGATGAGCAGTTCTTC
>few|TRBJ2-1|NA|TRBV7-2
CASSLQTSSYNEQFF
TGTGCCAGCAGTCTCCAGACTAGCTCCTACAATGAGCAGTTCTTC
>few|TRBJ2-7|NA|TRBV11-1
CASSLEVDEQYF
TGTGCCAGCAGCTTAGAAGTCGACGAGCAGTACTTC
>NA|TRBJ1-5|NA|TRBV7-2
CASSLEEGPNQPQHF
TGTGCCAGCAGCTTAGAGGAGGGACCCAATCAGCCCCAGCATTTT
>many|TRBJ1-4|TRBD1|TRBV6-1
CASTLTGGAGEKLFF
TGTGCCAGCACTCTTACAGGGGGCGCGGGTGAAAAACTGTTTTTT
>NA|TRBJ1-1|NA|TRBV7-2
CASSHATDGTEAFF
TGTGCCAGCAGCCACGCAACGGATGGGACTGAAGCTTTCTTT
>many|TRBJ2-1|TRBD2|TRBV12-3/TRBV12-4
CASLAVSYNEQFF
TGTGCCAGCCTAGCGGTTTCCTACAATGAGCAGTTCTTC
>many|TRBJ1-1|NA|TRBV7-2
CASSPNINTEAFF
TGTGCCAGCAGCCCTAACATCAACACTGAAGCTTTCTTT
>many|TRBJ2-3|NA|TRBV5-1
CASSASQGVADTQYF
TGCGCCAGCAGCGCGTCACAGGGTGTGGCAGATACGCAGTATTTT
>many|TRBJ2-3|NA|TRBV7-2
CASSPPSDRSYF
TGTGCCAGCAGCCCCCCCTCGGATCGGTCGTATTTT
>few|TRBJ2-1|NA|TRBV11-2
CASSLVWGAYNEQFF
TGTGCCAGCAGCTTAGTCTGGGGCGCCTACAATGAGCAGTTCTTC
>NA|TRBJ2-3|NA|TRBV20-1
CSATIEDTQYF
TGCAGTGCTACCATCGAAGATACGCAGTATTTT
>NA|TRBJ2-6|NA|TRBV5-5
CASSLAGPFSGANVLTF
TGTGCCAGCAGCTTGGCGGGACCCTTCTCTGGGGCCAACGTCCTGACTTTC
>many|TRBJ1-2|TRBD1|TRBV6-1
CASSDLNRGLRGGYTF
TGTGCCAGCAGTGACCTCAACAGGGGATTACGAGGTGGCTACACCTTC
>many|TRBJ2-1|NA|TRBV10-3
CATLQLVADGEQFF
TGTGCCACCCTACAGCTTGTGGCCGACGGGGAGCAGTTCTTC
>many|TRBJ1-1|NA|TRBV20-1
CSARDRRANTEAFF
TGCAGTGCTAGAGATAGGAGGGCGAACACTGAAGCTTTCTTT
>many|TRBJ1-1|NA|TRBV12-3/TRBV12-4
CASSFLMNTEAFF
TGTGCCAGCAGTTTTCTCATGAACACTGAAGCTTTCTTT
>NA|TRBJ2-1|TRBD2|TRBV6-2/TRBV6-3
CASSTSGIFNEQFF
TGTGCCAGCAGTACTAGCGGGATATTCAATGAGCAGTTCTTC
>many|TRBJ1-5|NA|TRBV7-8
CASSLLGEGFNQPQHF
TGTGCCAGCAGCTTACTGGGGGAGGGATTCAATCAGCCCCAGCATTTT
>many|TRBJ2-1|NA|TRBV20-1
CSARVLRVRYNYNEQFF
TGCAGTGCTAGAGTCCTCAGGGTGCGATACAATTACAATGAGCAGTTCTTC
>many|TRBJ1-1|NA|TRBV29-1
CSVVGWATEAFF
TGCAGCGTTGTGGGGTGGGCCACTGAAGCTTTCTTT
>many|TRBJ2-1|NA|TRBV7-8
CASSLDVRSYNEQFF
TGTGCCAGCAGCTTAGACGTAAGGTCCTACAATGAGCAGTTCTTC
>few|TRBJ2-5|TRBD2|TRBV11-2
CASSLDSREGSGRETQYF
TGTGCCAGCAGCTTAGATTCCCGGGAGGGTAGCGGGCGAGAGACCCAGTACTTC
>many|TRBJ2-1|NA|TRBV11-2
CASSRTIPGNEQFF
TGTGCCAGCAGCCGGACTATACCCGGGAATGAGCAGTTCTTC
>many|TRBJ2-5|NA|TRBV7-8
CASSLIGSAVLQETQYF
TGTGCCAGCAGCTTAATCGGATCTGCGGTACTCCAAGAGACCCAGTACTTC
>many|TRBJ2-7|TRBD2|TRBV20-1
CSALATSGSPYEQYF
TGCAGTGCCCTGGCGACTAGCGGGAGTCCCTACGAGCAGTACTTC
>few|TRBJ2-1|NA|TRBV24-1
CATSDSDRNYNEQFF
TGTGCCACCAGTGATTCTGACAGGAACTACAATGAGCAGTTCTTC
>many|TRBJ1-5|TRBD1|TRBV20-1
CSAEDRANQPQHF
TGCAGTGCTGAGGACAGGGCGAATCAGCCCCAGCATTTT
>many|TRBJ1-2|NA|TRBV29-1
CSVDSGGSGYTF
TGCAGCGTTGATTCGGGCGGGTCTGGCTACACCTTC
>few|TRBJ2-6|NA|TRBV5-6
CASSGYGANVLTF
TGTGCCAGCAGCGGGTACGGGGCCAACGTCCTGACTTTC
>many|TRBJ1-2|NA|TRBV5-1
CASSANDYGYTF
TGCGCCAGCAGCGCCAACGACTATGGCTACACCTTC
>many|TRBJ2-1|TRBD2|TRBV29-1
CSVGTSANEQFF
TGCAGCGTGGGGACTAGCGCGAATGAGCAGTTCTTC
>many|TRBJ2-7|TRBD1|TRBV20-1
CSVKGQGFYEQYF
TGCAGTGTTAAAGGACAGGGGTTCTACGAGCAGTACTTC
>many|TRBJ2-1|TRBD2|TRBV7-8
CASSPRISGRAINEQFF
TGTGCCAGCAGCCCGCGAATTAGCGGGAGGGCCATCAATGAGCAGTTCTTC
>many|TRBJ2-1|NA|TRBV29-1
CSVDQVVEQFF
TGCAGCGTCGATCAGGTAGTTGAGCAGTTCTTC
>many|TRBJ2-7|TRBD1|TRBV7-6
CASSDMPGQGAYEQYF
TGTGCCAGCAGCGACATGCCGGGACAGGGTGCCTACGAGCAGTACTTC
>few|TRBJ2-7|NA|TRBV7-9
CASSQTGASEQYF
TGTGCCAGCAGCCAAACCGGGGCCTCCGAGCAGTACTTC
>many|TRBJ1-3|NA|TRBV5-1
CASSSGTAYSGNTIYF
TGCGCCAGCAGCTCGGGGACCGCGTACTCTGGAAACACCATATATTTT
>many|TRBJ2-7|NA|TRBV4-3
CASSQEKGTRYEQYF
TGCGCCAGCAGCCAAGAGAAGGGGACTCGGTACGAGCAGTACTTC
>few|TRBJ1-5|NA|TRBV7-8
CASSQSIGGAVNQPQHF
TGTGCCAGCAGCCAGTCAATAGGGGGGGCTGTGAATCAGCCCCAGCATTTT
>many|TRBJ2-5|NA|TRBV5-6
CASSLGGARYQETQYF
TGTGCCAGCAGCTTGGGTGGGGCCCGGTACCAAGAGACCCAGTACTTC
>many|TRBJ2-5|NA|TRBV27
CASSLFDGGKETQYF
TGTGCCAGCAGTTTATTTGACGGAGGGAAAGAGACCCAGTACTTC
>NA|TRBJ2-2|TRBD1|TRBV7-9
CAGSPDRVNTGELFF
TGTGCCGGCAGCCCGGACAGGGTCAACACCGGGGAGCTGTTTTTT
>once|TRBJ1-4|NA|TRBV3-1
CASSQLSGGEKLFF
TGTGCCAGCAGCCAACTTAGCGGAGGTGAAAAACTGTTTTTT
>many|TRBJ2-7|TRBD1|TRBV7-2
CASSLVGRGLPYEQYF
TGTGCCAGCAGCTTAGTCGGCAGGGGGCTTCCTTACGAGCAGTACTTC
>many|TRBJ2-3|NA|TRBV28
CASSVQVSRGDTQYF
NA
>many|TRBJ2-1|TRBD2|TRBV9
CASSVASQGGNEQFF
TGTGCCAGCAGCGTAGCTTCGCAGGGAGGGAATGAGCAGTTCTTC
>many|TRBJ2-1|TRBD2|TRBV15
CATRRGDWEKQFF
TGTGCCACCCGGCGGGGGGACTGGGAAAAGCAGTTCTTC
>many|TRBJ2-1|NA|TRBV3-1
CASSQGQEGFNEQFF
TGTGCCAGCAGCCAAGGACAGGAAGGATTCAATGAGCAGTTCTTC
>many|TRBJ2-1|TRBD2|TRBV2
CASSPGLAGAHEQFF
TGTGCCAGCAGCCCTGGACTAGCGGGAGCCCATGAGCAGTTCTTC
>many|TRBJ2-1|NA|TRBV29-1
CSVEHWEVEGEQFF
TGCAGCGTTGAGCACTGGGAGGTGGAGGGTGAGCAGTTCTTC
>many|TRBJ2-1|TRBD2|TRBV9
CASSVGGVAGAGEQFF
TGTGCCAGCAGCGTGGGGGGAGTAGCGGGAGCGGGTGAGCAGTTCTTC
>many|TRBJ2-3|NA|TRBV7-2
CASSLVAQFTDTQYF
TGTGCCAGCAGCTTAGTCGCGCAGTTTACAGATACGCAGTATTTT
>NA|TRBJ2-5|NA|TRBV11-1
CASSSNRDQETQYF
TGTGCCAGCAGCTCGAACCGGGACCAAGAGACCCAGTACTTC